The rows below give T cell receptor beta chains drawn from one sample of a study of blood T cell repertoires in COVID-19. Produced via immunoSEQ multiplex PCR; TCRdb's table is partial and in-frame only. The repertoire holds around 470,000 clones, with roughly 89% as singletons. Sequenced: peripheral blood. These receptors were collected from a young man with COVID-19, enrolled during active disease. The CDR3 runs from the conserved cysteine through the conserved F or W. A D gene is named only where the DNA matches it firmly. Size values are once, few and many counts, or a class for expanded clones, and some rows have none.

V: TRBV30; D: TRBD1; size: -; J: TRBJ1-6; DNA: TGTGCCTGGAGTGTAGGGACAGGGCGCAATTCACCCCTCCACTTT; CDR3: CAWSVGTGRNSPLHF
V: TRBV5-5; D: TRBD1; size: -; J: TRBJ2-1; DNA: TGTGCCAGCAGCTGGACAGGTATTGCCAATGAGCAGTTCTTC; CDR3: CASSWTGIANEQFF
V: TRBV2; D: TRBD2; size: -; J: TRBJ2-2; DNA: TGTGCCAGCACCGGGATAGCGGGAGAGGCCACCGGGGAGCTGTTTTTT; CDR3: CASTGIAGEATGELFF
V: TRBV6-5; D: -; size: -; J: TRBJ1-6; DNA: TGTGCCAGCAGTTACCAGGGTCATTCACCCCTCCACTTT; CDR3: CASSYQGHSPLHF
V: TRBV7-8; D: TRBD1; size: -; J: TRBJ2-1; DNA: TGTGCCAGCAGTCTCCCGGGACAGGGCTGGGATGAGCAGTTCTTC; CDR3: CASSLPGQGWDEQFF
V: TRBV3-1/TRBV3-2; D: -; size: -; J: TRBJ1-2; DNA: TGTGCCAGCAGCCAAGAGGGGGGGAACTATGGCTACACCTTC; CDR3: CASSQEGGNYGYTF
V: TRBV6-1; D: TRBD2; size: -; J: TRBJ2-3; DNA: TGTGCCAGCAGTGAACACGTAGCGGGTATCACAGATACGCAGTATTTT; CDR3: CASSEHVAGITDTQYF
V: TRBV5-1; D: TRBD2; size: -; J: TRBJ2-2; DNA: TGCGCCAGCAGCTTTGGACTAGCCGGGGAGCTGTTTTTT; CDR3: CASSFGLAGELFF
V: TRBV7-9; D: TRBD2; size: -; J: TRBJ2-7; DNA: TGTGCCAGCAGCATCCTGGGGGGGGACTTGGAGCAGTACTTC; CDR3: CASSILGGDLEQYF
V: TRBV12-5; D: -; size: -; J: TRBJ2-2; DNA: TGTGCTAGTGGTACCCCCCGCATGGCGGAGGGGTACGGGGAGCTGTTTTTT; CDR3: CASGTPRMAEGYGELFF
V: TRBV6-5; D: TRBD1; size: -; J: TRBJ1-1; DNA: TGTGCCAGCAGTCCCCCAGGGGGTGGGACTGAAGCTTTCTTT; CDR3: CASSPPGGGTEAFF
V: TRBV7-2; D: -; size: -; J: TRBJ2-7; DNA: TGTGCCAGCAGCTTAGGCCTAACAGGGTTCGAGCAGTACTTC; CDR3: CASSLGLTGFEQYF
V: TRBV19; D: TRBD2; size: -; J: TRBJ2-7; DNA: TGTGCCAGTAGTTCTAGTGTGGCTAGCGGGAGTGACGAGCAGTACTTC; CDR3: CASSSSVASGSDEQYF
V: TRBV21-1; D: -; size: -; J: TRBJ1-5; DNA: TGTGCCAGCAGCAAAGGACGCAGGGGGAATCAGCCCCAGCATTTT; CDR3: CASSKGRRGNQPQHF
V: TRBV7-8; D: TRBD1; size: -; J: TRBJ2-1; DNA: TGTGCCAGCAGCTTAGTAGGGGGTGACAGGGTAGGCTACAATGAGCAGTTCTTC; CDR3: CASSLVGGDRVGYNEQFF
V: TRBV12-5; D: TRBD1; size: -; J: TRBJ1-2; DNA: TGTGCTAGTGGTTTGGTACAGGGACAGGGGGGTGGCTACACCTTC; CDR3: CASGLVQGQGGGYTF
V: TRBV3-1/TRBV3-2; D: TRBD2; size: -; J: TRBJ2-1; DNA: TGTGCCAGCAGCCAAGGGGGACTAAATCACGGTGAGCAGTTCTTC; CDR3: CASSQGGLNHGEQFF
V: TRBV7-9; D: TRBD1; size: -; J: TRBJ1-6; DNA: TGTGCCAGCAGCTTGGGACAGGGGTTCTATAATTCACCCCTCCACTTT; CDR3: CASSLGQGFYNSPLHF
V: TRBV7-9; D: -; size: -; J: TRBJ1-2; DNA: TGTGCCAGCAGCTTACTCGGGGGGGACTATGGCTACACCTTC; CDR3: CASSLLGGDYGYTF
V: TRBV19; D: TRBD1; size: -; J: TRBJ1-5; DNA: TGTGCCAGTGGGGAAGACAGGGGGAATCAGCCCCAGCATTTT; CDR3: CASGEDRGNQPQHF
V: TRBV9; D: -; size: -; J: TRBJ1-4; DNA: TGTGCCAGCAGCGTAGATGGAACCTACGGGGAAAAACTGTTTTTT; CDR3: CASSVDGTYGEKLFF
V: TRBV6-5; D: -; size: -; J: TRBJ2-3; DNA: TGTGCCAGCAGTTACTCGGGTGCGGCCGAGGGAGATACGCAGTATTTT; CDR3: CASSYSGAAEGDTQYF
V: TRBV12-2; D: -; size: -; J: TRBJ1-1; DNA: TGTGCAAGTCGCTTAGCAGGTAACAGGGGGAAGTCTGAAGCTTTCTTT; CDR3: CASRLAGNRGKSEAFF
V: TRBV24-1; D: -; size: -; J: TRBJ2-3; DNA: TGTGCCACCAGTGACCTTGACAAGACAGATACGCAGTATTTT; CDR3: CATSDLDKTDTQYF
V: TRBV7-6; D: -; size: -; J: TRBJ1-6; DNA: TGTGCCAGCAGCTTGGGGACAAGCACCTCACCCCTCCACTTT; CDR3: CASSLGTSTSPLHF
V: TRBV30; D: -; size: -; J: TRBJ2-5; DNA: TGTGCCTGGGAGCCGTCGGTATCGGAGACCCAGTACTTC; CDR3: CAWEPSVSETQYF
V: TRBV6-6; D: TRBD1; size: once; J: TRBJ2-7; DNA: TGTGCCAGCAGTGACGCGCTGGACAGGGCCTACGAGCAGTACTTC; CDR3: CASSDALDRAYEQYF
V: TRBV3-1/TRBV3-2; D: TRBD2; size: -; J: TRBJ2-1; DNA: TGTGCCAGCAGCCCCCCATGGACTAGCGGGAGATCGGTAAAGCAGTTCTTC; CDR3: CASSPPWTSGRSVKQFF
V: TRBV21-1; D: -; size: -; J: TRBJ1-1; DNA: TGTGCCAGCAGCAAAGTAGGCGGCATGAACACTGAAGCTTTCTTT; CDR3: CASSKVGGMNTEAFF
V: TRBV19; D: -; size: -; J: TRBJ1-2; DNA: TGTGCCAGTCGGAACAGGGAGTCCTATGGCTACACCTTC; CDR3: CASRNRESYGYTF
V: TRBV5-1; D: TRBD2; size: -; J: TRBJ2-5; DNA: TGCGCCAGCAGCTCCTTAAGGCGGGAGGAGGGGGGAGACCAGTACTTC; CDR3: CASSSLRREEGGDQYF
V: TRBV11-3; D: -; size: -; J: TRBJ2-3; DNA: TGTGCCAGCAGCTCAGGTCGCACAGATACGCAGTATTTT; CDR3: CASSSGRTDTQYF
V: TRBV3-1/TRBV3-2; D: TRBD2; size: -; J: TRBJ2-4; DNA: TGTGCCAGCAGCCCCTCTAGCGGGGGACGAGGGATTCAGTACTTC; CDR3: CASSPSSGGRGIQYF
V: TRBV27; D: -; size: -; J: TRBJ1-5; DNA: TGTGCCAGCAGTGAGGTCCAGAATCAGCCCCAGCATTTT; CDR3: CASSEVQNQPQHF